These 12 T cell receptor beta chains came from one sample sequenced in a study of T cells in Graves' hyperthyroidism and ophthalmopathy. Template material for amplifying TCR beta CDR3 regions consisted of RNA transcripts. HTBI primers drove first-round RT-PCR of the TCR CDR3. In TCRdb, the multiplex PCR reads were re-called with MiXCR into one record per CDR3 protein. The repertoire consists of around 690,000 distinct CDR3 sequences, with roughly 17% occurring once and the leading ten covering less than 20%. The specimen sequenced was blood. The receptor set was obtained from a man aged 45-65 years with Graves' hyperthyroidism.

The J gene is TRBJ2-1, the V gene TRBV7-3, with D perhaps TRBD1 or TRBD2 (5 bases each). The V and J ends lost 5 bases and 7 bases respectively, with 15 bases between them. Germline V gene data show CDR1 as SGHTA and CDR2 as FQGTGA. This CDR3 spans 14 amino acids. This CDR3 is CASSNQLGVNEQFF. CDR3 in DNA: TGTGCCAGCAGCAACCAATTGGGGGTAAATGAGCAGTTCTTC.

This chain connects TRBV13 to TRBJ2-1; 8 bases are a match to TRBD2. This CDR3 contains 16 residues. Losses at the gene ends were 3 bases for V and 0 bases for J; bases not matched to a gene: 4. Germline loops: CDR1 PRHDT, CDR2 FYEKMQ (reference sequence). In DNA form, the CDR3 reads TGTGCCAGCAGCTTCCTAAGCGGGAGCTCCTACAATGAGCAGTTCTTC. Its translation is CASSFLSGSSYNEQFF.

This chain uses TRBV29-1 with TRBJ1-1, with 7 bases aligning to TRBD1. Germline V gene lookup returns CDR1 SQVTM and CDR2 ANQGSEA. J lost 3 bases, V lost 7 bases, and 2 bases had no gene match. The CDR3 runs 11 residues. This CDR3 is CSATGYTEAFF. The CDR3 DNA sequence: TGCAGCGCGACAGGGTACACTGAAGCTTTCTTT.

The table lists this clonotype with a few counts. V and J are TRBV20-1 and TRBJ2-3; 9 bases map to TRBD1. The CDR3 is 15 residues long. Germline V gene data show CDR1 as DFQATT and CDR2 as SNEGSKA (reference sequence). V lost 6 bases, J lost 0 bases, and 7 bases stayed unmatched. The DNA of the CDR3 is TGCAGTGCCAGGCCCGGGACAGGGAGCACAGATACGCAGTATTTT. It yields the protein CSARPGTGSTDTQYF.

This clonotype appeared a few times. The J gene is TRBJ2-2, the V gene TRBV28; D perhaps matches TRBD2 (5 bases). CDR3 size: 13 residues. V shed 3 bases and J shed 7 bases, with 9 bases lying between them. The V gene's germline CDR1 is MDHEN and CDR2 SYDVKM. The CDR3 nucleotides are TGTGCCAGCAGTTTGGCTAGCCTCGGGGAGCTGTTTTTT. Protein product: CASSLASLGELFF.

This clonotype was picked up many times. The gene calls are TRBV12-3 or TRBV12-4 and TRBJ2-7, with no clear D. This CDR3 contains 16 residues. V gave up 5 bases and J gave up 4 bases, with 21 bases separating them. The CDR3 loop reads CASSGPFSLERYEQYF. CDR3 nucleotide sequence: TGTGCCAGCAGTGGACCTTTCAGTCTGGAAAGGTACGAGCAGTACTTC.

At least ten counts were recorded for this clonotype. This chain joins TRBV13 and TRBJ1-4; 7 bases agree with TRBD1. Losses at the gene ends were 6 bases for V and 7 bases for J; bases not matched to a gene: 8. The CDR3 runs 14 residues. Germline lookup yields CDR1 PRHDT and CDR2 FYEKMQ (reference sequence). Here the CDR3 DNA reads TGTGCCAGCAGGTCCAGGGGGGCCGGTGAAAAACTGTTTTTT. It is translated as CASRSRGAGEKLFF.

This clonotype was detected a few times. The rearrangement joins TRBV5-1 to TRBJ2-2; D is possibly TRBD2 (7 bases). Per germline, CDR1 SGHRS and CDR2 YFSETQ. Trimming left V 3 bases short and J 2 bases short, with 17 bases between. The CDR3 totals 17 residues. CDR3 nucleotide sequence: TGCGCCAGCAGCTCCGGGGGGCAGGCCCAAAACACCGGGGAGCTGTTTTTT. Translated: CASSSGGQAQNTGELFF.

This clonotype has ten or more counts. V and J are TRBV12-3 or TRBV12-4 and TRBJ2-5; D uncertain. The CDR3 extends over 13 amino acids. V was clipped by 5 bases and J by 7 bases, with 14 bases between them. CDR3: CASSPKILGTQYF. The CDR3 DNA reads TGTGCCAGCAGTCCCAAGATACTGGGGACCCAGTACTTC.

The chain is built from TRBV5-4 and TRBJ2-5; 10 nucleotides agree with TRBD2. The CDR3 runs to 14 residues. V shed 4 bases, J shed 4 bases, and the junction held 4 bases outside the gene matches. The germline V gene encodes CDR1 SGHNT and CDR2 YYREEE (reference sequence). DNA of the CDR3: TGTGCCAGCAGCCCACGGACTAGCGGAGAGACCCAGTACTTC. Translated, it gives CASSPRTSGETQYF.

In this sample, this clonotype turned up a few times. The chain couples TRBV2 to TRBJ2-5, with a weak D call TRBD2 (6 bases). The V gene's germline CDR1 is SNHLY and CDR2 FYNNEI. The CDR3 contains 14 residues. Trimming left V 8 bases short and J 1 base short, with 14 bases between. CDR3 residues: CASLGRESQETQYF. In nucleotides, the CDR3 is TGTGCCAGCTTGGGCCGGGAGAGCCAAGAGACCCAGTACTTC.

In its sample, this clonotype was seen many times. The rearrangement links TRBV7-9 to TRBJ2-5; TRBD2 is a possible D gene (5 bases). The CDR3 is made up of 19 amino acids. V shed 3 bases and J shed 2 bases, with 25 bases lying between them. Per the germline V gene, CDR1 is SEHNR and CDR2 is FQNEAQ (reference sequence). CDR3 nucleotide sequence: TGTGCCAGCAGCTTCGGGGAACCCGGCAGCTCTCGCCTTCAAGAGACCCAGTACTTC. Translation gives CASSFGEPGSSRLQETQYF.